The 13 T cell receptor beta chains listed next were all sequenced from one sample in a study of OX40 agonist ivuxolimab in advanced cancers. Sequencing was performed with immunoSEQ multiplex PCR; in TCRdb, only in-frame clones are kept and a portion is missing. The sample includes more than 60,000 clones, 94% of them seen just once. The sequencing used CD4+ or CD8+ T cells sorted from blood, collected in a trial of the OX40 agonist ivuxolimab. The receptors shown here come from an adult with an advanced solid tumor such as melanoma, head and neck, liver or kidney cancer.

V is TRBV30 and J is TRBJ2-3; 7 bases agree with TRBD2. Unmatched junction bases numbered 9, after V lost 2 bases and J lost 4 bases. Germline values: CDR1 GTSNPN, CDR2 SVGIG (reference sequence). CDR3 length equals 15 residues. The CDR3 DNA reads TGTGCCTGGAGTACAGCGGGAAGAGGTGCAGATACGCAGTATTTT. Translating gives CAWSTAGRGADTQYF. The variable domain in full, with the rest retrieved from reference TRBV30 and TRBJ2-3, is SQTIHQWPATLVQPVGSPLSLECTVEGTSNPNLYWYRQAAGRGLQLLFYSVGIGQISSEVPQNLSASRPQDRQFILSSKKLLLSDSGFYLCAWSTAGRGADTQYFGPGTRLTVL.

The chain joins TRBV29-1 to TRBJ2-5; 7 nucleotides agree with TRBD1. Germline trimming cut 5 bases from V and 4 bases from J; bases unmatched to any gene: 7. This CDR3 is built from 13 residues. Germline V gene data show CDR1 as SQVTM and CDR2 as ANQGSEA. The CDR3 loop is CSVSQGSGETQYF. CDR3 in DNA: TGCAGCGTTTCACAGGGGAGCGGAGAGACCCAGTACTTC.

CDR3 in amino acids: CASSLGMGGYTF. In nucleotides, the CDR3 is TGTGCCAGCAGCCTAGGGATGGGTGGCTACACCTTC. The V gene is TRBV6-5, the J gene TRBJ1-2; D gene ambiguous. CDR1 MNHEY and CDR2 SVGAGI come from the germline V gene. V was cut by 6 bases and J by 7 bases, with 12 bases left in between. This CDR3 is built from 12 residues.

The chain couples TRBV9 to TRBJ1-1; possibly TRBD1 for D (6 bases). Trimming removed 0 bases from V and 3 bases from J, with 12 bases in between. Germline V lookup: CDR1 SGDLS, CDR2 YYNGEE. This CDR3 comprises 15 residues. CDR3 nucleotides: TGTGCCAGCAGCGTAGGGGGGGCGCTTGACACTGAAGCTTTCTTT. Encoded protein: CASSVGGALDTEAFF.

The chain joins TRBV7-9 to TRBJ2-7; 7 nucleotides align to TRBD2. From germline, CDR1 is SEHNR and CDR2 FQNEAQ (reference sequence). The trim removed 5 bases at V and 3 bases at J, leaving 10 bases unmatched. CDR3 length equals 15 residues. The CDR3 is CASSPEGGSIYEQYF. The CDR3 nucleotides read TGTGCCAGCAGCCCAGAGGGCGGGAGTATCTACGAGCAGTACTTC.

The chain combines TRBV6-6 with TRBJ2-7; D perhaps matches TRBD2 (6 bases). The CDR3 sequence is 12 residues long. Germline assignment: CDR1 MNHNY and CDR2 SVGAGI (reference sequence). V lost 0 bases, J lost 7 bases, and 7 bases lay in between. The CDR3 bases are TGTGCCAGCAGTTACTCCGGGGGAGAGCAGTACTTC. Amino acid sequence: CASSYSGGEQYF.

The V and J genes are TRBV15 and TRBJ1-1; D is unresolved. Trimming shortened V by 4 bases and J by 5 bases, and 5 bases separated the two germline ends. The V gene's germline CDR1 is LNHNV and CDR2 YYDKDF (reference sequence). The CDR3 is 11 amino acids. CDR3 in amino acids: CATSTGTEAFF. CDR3 nucleotide sequence: TGTGCCACCAGCACGGGGACTGAAGCTTTCTTT.

The genes are TRBV4-3 and TRBJ2-1, with D possibly being TRBD2 (5 bases). Looked up from germline, CDR1 is LGHNA and CDR2 is YSLEER. The CDR3 loop spans 16 amino acids. V gave up 2 bases and J gave up 0 bases, with 11 bases separating them. The CDR3 protein is CASSQTTSSSYNEQFF. The CDR3 DNA is TGCGCCAGCAGCCAAACTACTAGTAGCTCCTACAATGAGCAGTTCTTC.

This chain connects TRBV27 to TRBJ2-7, with 9 positions matching TRBD2. V lost 6 bases, J lost 0 bases, and 6 bases stayed unmatched. CDR1 and CDR2 from the germline V gene are MNHEY and SMNVEV (reference sequence). This CDR3 has 15 residues. The CDR3 bases are TGTGCCAGCAGATCCCTTAGCGGGAGCTCCTACGAGCAGTACTTC. It specifies CASRSLSGSSYEQYF.

The chain recombines TRBV7-8 with TRBJ1-2; a possible D gene is TRBD1 (5 bases). V was cut by 6 bases and J by 3 bases, with 23 bases left in between. The CDR3 runs to 17 residues. Per germline, CDR1 SGHVS and CDR2 FQNEAQ. The CDR3 DNA reads TGTGCCAGCAGGGGGGACGGGGCCCTCCTTACGGACTATGGCTACACCTTC. Protein: CASRGDGALLTDYGYTF.

The rearrangement uses TRBV6-4 and TRBJ2-2, with D unresolved. Trimming took 2 bases from V and 5 from J, leaving 6 bases between them. Germline CDR1 reads MRHNA; CDR2 reads SNTAGT. The CDR3 extends over 13 amino acids. The CDR3 protein is CASSDGVTGELFF. The CDR3 region has the DNA TGTGCCAGCAGTGACGGGGTAACCGGGGAGCTGTTTTTT.

The chain combines TRBV27 with TRBJ2-7; 13 bases fit TRBD2. J was trimmed by 5 bases and V by 7 bases; bases with no gene match: 17. This CDR3 region has 18 residues. Germline CDR1 MNHEY, CDR2 SMNVEV (reference sequence). The CDR3 loop is CASTISDPRTSGRHEQYF. In DNA form, the CDR3 reads TGTGCCAGCACCATAAGCGACCCTCGGACTAGCGGGAGACACGAGCAGTACTTC.

The chain carries TRBV18 and TRBJ2-7, with no clear D. The V gene lost 4 bases and the J gene lost 10 bases, with 35 bases spanning the gap. CDR3 length equals 19 residues. The germline V gene encodes CDR1 KGHSH and CDR2 LQKENI. The DNA for the CDR3 is TGTGCCAGCTCACTTAACACCCCGATCAGGCTTAATTTAGGACCGCCCCAGTACTTC. It specifies CASSLNTPIRLNLGPPQYF.